This TCR beta chain was observed in a study of T-cell memory formation after mild COVID-19. Across the whole study: Largely, the TCR clusters proved donor specific.

The CDR3 is 15 residues long. CDR1 is SNHLY, CDR2 FYNNEI, per germline. The ends were cut back, 4 bases at V and 1 base at J, with 13 bases in the middle. With regard to this clonotype: No antigen is known for it.

Constant-segment primers and 5'RACE yielded cDNA libraries for TCR alpha and TCR beta, each carrying sample barcodes and UMIs. TCRdb re-called the 5' RACE reads through MiXCR, storing one row per CDR3 protein. Here the sample spans 300,000 to 350,000 distinct CDR3 sequences, roughly an eighth being singletons. Study-wide points: Day 15 to 85 contracting clones showed balanced CD4/CD8; later expanders leaned CD4+.

The origin of this receptor is a man in his late teens or twenties who had mild COVID-19 (a few samples of this study predate the infection). Cell type and time point are not known. The source material was PBMCs or a T cell subset sorted from them (not recorded which). V gene TRBV2 combines with J gene TRBJ1-1; D is perhaps TRBD1 (6 bases). This CDR3 reads CASSGDQGQNTEAFF. The CDR3 DNA is TGTGCCAGCAGTGGGGATCAGGGACAGAACACTGAAGCTTTCTTT.